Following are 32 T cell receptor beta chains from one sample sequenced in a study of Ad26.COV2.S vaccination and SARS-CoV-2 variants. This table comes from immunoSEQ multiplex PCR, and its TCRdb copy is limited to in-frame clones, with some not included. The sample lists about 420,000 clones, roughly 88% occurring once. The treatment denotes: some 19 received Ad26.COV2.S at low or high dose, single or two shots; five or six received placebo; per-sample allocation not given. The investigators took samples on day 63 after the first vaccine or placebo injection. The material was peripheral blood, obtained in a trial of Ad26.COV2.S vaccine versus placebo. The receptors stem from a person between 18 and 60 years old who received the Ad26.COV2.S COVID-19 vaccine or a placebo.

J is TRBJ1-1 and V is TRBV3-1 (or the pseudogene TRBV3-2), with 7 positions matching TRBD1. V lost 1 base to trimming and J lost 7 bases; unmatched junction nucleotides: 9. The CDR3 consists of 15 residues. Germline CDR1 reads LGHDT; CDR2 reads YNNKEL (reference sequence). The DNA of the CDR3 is TGTGCCAGCAGCCAAGTGGAAACAGGGGTCGGTGAAGCTTTCTTT. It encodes CASSQVETGVGEAFF.

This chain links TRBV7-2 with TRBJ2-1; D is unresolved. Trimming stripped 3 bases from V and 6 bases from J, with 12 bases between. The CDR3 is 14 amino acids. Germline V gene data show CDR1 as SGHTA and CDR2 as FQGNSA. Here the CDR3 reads CASSLWNYANEQFF. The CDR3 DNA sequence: TGTGCCAGCAGCTTGTGGAACTATGCCAATGAGCAGTTCTTC. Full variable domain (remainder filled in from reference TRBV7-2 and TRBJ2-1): GAGVSQSPSNKVTEKGKDVELRCDPISGHTALYWYRQSLGQGLEFLIYFQGNSAPDKSGLPSDRFSAERTGGSVSTLTIQRTQQEDSAVYLCASSLWNYANEQFFGPGTRLTVL.

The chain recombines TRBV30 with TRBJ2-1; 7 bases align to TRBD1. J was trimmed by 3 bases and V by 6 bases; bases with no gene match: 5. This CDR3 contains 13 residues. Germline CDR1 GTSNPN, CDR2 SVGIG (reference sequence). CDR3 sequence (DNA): TGTGCCTGCGCGACAGGGAACTACAATGAGCAGTTCTTC. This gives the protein CACATGNYNEQFF.

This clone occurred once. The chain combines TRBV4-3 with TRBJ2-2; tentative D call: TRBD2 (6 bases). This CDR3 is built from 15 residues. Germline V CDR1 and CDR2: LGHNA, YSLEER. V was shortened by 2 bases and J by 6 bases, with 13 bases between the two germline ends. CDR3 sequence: CASSQLAARAGELFF. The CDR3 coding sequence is TGCGCCAGCAGCCAATTAGCGGCGCGAGCCGGGGAGCTGTTTTTT.

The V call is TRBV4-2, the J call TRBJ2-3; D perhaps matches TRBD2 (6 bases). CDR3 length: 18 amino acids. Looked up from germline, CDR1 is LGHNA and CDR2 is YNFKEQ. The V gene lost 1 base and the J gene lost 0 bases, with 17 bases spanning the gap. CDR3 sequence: CASSQALYRLGSTDTQYF. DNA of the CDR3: TGTGCCAGCAGCCAAGCTCTATACCGACTAGGAAGCACAGATACGCAGTATTTT.

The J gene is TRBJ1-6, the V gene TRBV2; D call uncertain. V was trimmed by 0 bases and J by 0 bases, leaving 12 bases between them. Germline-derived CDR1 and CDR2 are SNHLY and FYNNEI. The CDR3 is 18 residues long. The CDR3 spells CASSEAGSRSSYNSPLHF. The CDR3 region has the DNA TGTGCCAGCAGTGAAGCAGGTTCGAGGAGCTCCTATAATTCACCCCTCCACTTT. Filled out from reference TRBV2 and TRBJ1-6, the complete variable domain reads EPEVTQTPSHQVTQMGQEVILRCVPISNHLYFYWYRQILGQKVEFLVSFYNNEISEKSEIFDDQFSVERPDGSNFTLKIRSTKLEDSAMYFCASSEAGSRSSYNSPLHFGNGTRLTVT.

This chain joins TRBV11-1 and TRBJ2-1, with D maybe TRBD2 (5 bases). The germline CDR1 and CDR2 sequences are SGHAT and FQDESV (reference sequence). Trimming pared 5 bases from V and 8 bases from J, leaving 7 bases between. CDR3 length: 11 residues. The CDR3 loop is CASSRGDEQFF. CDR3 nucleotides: TGTGCCAGCAGCCGGGGAGATGAGCAGTTCTTC.

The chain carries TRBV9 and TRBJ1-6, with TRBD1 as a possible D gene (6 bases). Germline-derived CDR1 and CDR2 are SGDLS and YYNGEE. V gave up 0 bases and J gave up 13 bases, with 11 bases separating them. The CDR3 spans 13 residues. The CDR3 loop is CASSVDTGHPLHF. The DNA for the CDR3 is TGTGCCAGCAGCGTAGATACAGGGCATCCCCTCCACTTT.

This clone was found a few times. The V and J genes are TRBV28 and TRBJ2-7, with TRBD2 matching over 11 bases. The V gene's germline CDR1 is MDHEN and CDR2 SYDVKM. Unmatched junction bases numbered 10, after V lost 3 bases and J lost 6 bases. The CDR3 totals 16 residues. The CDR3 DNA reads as TGTGCCAGCAGTTTCCCCGATTCTAGCGGGGGGCGCGAGCAGTACTTC. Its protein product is CASSFPDSSGGREQYF.

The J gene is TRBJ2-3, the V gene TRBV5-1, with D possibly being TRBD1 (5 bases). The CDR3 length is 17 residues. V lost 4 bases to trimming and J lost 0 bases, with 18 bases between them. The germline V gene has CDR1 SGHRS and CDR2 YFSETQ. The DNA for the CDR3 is TGCGCCAGCAGCCCCAACGACGACAGACCTAGCACAGATACGCAGTATTTT. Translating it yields CASSPNDDRPSTDTQYF.

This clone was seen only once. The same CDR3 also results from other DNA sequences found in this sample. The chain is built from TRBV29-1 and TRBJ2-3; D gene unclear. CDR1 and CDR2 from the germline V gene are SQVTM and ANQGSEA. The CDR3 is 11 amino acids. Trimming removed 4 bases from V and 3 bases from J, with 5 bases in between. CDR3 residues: CSVVGTDTQYF. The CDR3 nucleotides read TGCAGCGTTGTAGGTACAGATACGCAGTATTTT.

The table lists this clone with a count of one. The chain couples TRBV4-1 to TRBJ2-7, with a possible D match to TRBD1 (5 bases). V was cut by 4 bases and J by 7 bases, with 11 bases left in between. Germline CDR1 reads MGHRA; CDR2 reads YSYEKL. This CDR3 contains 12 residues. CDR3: CASSRPRGEQYF. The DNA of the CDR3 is TGCGCCAGCAGCCGACCTAGGGGAGAGCAGTACTTC.

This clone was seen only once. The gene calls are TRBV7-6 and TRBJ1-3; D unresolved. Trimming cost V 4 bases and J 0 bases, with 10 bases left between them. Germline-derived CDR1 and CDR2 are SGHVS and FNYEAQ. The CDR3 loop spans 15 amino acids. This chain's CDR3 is CASSSAGYSGNTIYF. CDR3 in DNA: TGTGCCAGCAGCTCTGCAGGTTACTCTGGAAACACCATATATTTT.

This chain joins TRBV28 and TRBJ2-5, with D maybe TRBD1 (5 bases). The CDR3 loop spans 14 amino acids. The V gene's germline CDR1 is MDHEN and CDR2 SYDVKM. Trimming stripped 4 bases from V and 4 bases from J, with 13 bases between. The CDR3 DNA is TGTGCCAGCAGTTCGACGGATAGGGGAGAGACCCAGTACTTC. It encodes CASSSTDRGETQYF.

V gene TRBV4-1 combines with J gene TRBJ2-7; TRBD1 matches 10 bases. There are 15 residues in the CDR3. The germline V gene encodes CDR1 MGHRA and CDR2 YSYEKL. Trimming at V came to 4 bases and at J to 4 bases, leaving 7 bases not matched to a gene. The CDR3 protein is CASSLSDRGEYEQYF. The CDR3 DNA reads TGCGCCAGCAGCCTTTCGGACAGGGGGGAATACGAGCAGTACTTC.

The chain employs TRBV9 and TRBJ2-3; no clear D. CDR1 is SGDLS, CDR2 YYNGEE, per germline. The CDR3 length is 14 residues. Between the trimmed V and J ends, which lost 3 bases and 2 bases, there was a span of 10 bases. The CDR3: CASSDASNTDTQYF. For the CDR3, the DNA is TGTGCCAGCAGCGATGCTTCCAACACAGATACGCAGTATTTT. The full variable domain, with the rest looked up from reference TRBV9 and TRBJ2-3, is DSGVTQTPKHLITATGQRVTLRCSPRSGDLSVYWYQQSLDQGLQFLIQYYNGEERAKGNILERFSAQQFPDLHSELNLSSLELGDSALYFCASSDASNTDTQYFGPGTRLTVL.

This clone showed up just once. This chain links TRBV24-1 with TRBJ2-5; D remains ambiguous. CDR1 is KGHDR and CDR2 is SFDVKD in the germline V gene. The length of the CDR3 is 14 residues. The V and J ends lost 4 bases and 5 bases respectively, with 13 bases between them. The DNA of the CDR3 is TGTGCCACCAGTGAAGACAAGGTGGTGGAGACCCAGTACTTC. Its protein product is CATSEDKVVETQYF.

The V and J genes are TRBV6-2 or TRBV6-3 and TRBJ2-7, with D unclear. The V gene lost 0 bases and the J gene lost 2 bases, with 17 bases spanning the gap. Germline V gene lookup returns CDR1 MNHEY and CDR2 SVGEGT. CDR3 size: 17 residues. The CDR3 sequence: CASSYSYRGFGAYEQYF. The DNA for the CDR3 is TGTGCCAGCAGTTACTCCTACCGAGGATTTGGGGCCTACGAGCAGTACTTC.

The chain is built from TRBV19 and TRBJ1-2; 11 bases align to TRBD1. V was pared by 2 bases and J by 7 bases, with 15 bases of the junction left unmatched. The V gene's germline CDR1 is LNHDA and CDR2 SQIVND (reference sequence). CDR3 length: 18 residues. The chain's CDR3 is CASSITYPPGQGDSGYTF. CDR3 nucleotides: TGTGCCAGTAGTATAACGTACCCCCCGGGACAGGGGGATTCTGGCTACACCTTC.

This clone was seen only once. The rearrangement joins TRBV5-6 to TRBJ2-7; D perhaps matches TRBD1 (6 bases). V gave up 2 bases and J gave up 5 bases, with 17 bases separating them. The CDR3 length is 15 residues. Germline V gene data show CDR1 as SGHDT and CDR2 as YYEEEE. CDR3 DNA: TGTGCCAGCAGCTTTTACAGGGTTGAAAACCACGAGCAGTACTTC. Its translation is CASSFYRVENHEQYF.

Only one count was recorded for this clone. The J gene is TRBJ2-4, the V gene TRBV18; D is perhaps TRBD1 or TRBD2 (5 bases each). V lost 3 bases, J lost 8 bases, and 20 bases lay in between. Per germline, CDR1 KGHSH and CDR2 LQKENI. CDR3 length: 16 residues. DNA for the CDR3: TGTGCCAGCTCACCTCCAGGGACCCTCACTGGGGACATTCAGTACTTC. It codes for CASSPPGTLTGDIQYF.

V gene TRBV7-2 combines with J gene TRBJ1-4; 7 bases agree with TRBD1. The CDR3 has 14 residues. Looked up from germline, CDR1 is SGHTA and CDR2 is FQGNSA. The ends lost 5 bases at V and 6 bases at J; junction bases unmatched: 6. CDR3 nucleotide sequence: TGTGCCAGCAGCCAAGGGGGCTGGGATGAAAAACTGTTTTTT. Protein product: CASSQGGWDEKLFF.

The CDR3 DNA is TGTGCCAGTACTTCGACGGGACTATCTTCCGAGCAGTACTTC. Amino acids: CASTSTGLSSEQYF. This chain links TRBV19 with TRBJ2-7; TRBD2 aligns across 7 bases. V dropped 7 bases and J dropped 6; count of bases not matched to a gene: 12. Germline assignment: CDR1 LNHDA and CDR2 SQIVND (reference sequence). This CDR3 has 14 amino acids.

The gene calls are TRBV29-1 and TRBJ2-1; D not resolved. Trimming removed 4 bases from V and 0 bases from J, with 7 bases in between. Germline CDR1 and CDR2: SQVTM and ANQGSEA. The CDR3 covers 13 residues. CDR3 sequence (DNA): TGCAGCGTTGGTTCCAGCTCCTACAATGAGCAGTTCTTC. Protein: CSVGSSSYNEQFF.

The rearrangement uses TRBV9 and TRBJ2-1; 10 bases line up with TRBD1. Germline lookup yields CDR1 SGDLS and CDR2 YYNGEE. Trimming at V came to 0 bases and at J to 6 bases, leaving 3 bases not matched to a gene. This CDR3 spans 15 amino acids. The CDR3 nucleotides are TGTGCCAGCAGCGTAGAGGGGGACAGGGGCAATGAGCAGTTCTTC. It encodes CASSVEGDRGNEQFF.

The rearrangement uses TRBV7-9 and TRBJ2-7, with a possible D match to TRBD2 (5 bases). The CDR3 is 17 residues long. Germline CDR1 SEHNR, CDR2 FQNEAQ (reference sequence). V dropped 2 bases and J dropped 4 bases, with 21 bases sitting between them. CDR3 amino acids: CASSLKVAGSSYYEQYF. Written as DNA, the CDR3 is TGTGCCAGCAGCTTAAAAGTGGCGGGCTCATCCTATTACGAGCAGTACTTC.

CDR3 nucleotide sequence: TGTGCCAGCAGTCAAGGACACTCACACGGCTACACCTTC. Translated: CASSQGHSHGYTF. The chain is built from TRBV6-6 and TRBJ1-2; D possibly corresponds to TRBD1 (5 bases). Germline CDR1 is MNHNY and CDR2 is SVGAGI (reference sequence). The length of the CDR3 is 13 residues. The V end was cut by 5 bases, the J end by 8 bases, with 15 bases between.

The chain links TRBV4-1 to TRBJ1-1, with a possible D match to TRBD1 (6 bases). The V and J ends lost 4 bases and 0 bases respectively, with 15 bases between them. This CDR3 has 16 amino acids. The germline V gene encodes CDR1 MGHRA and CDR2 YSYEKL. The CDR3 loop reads CASSRIKDSLNTEAFF. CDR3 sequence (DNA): TGCGCCAGCAGCCGTATTAAGGACAGCTTGAACACTGAAGCTTTCTTT.

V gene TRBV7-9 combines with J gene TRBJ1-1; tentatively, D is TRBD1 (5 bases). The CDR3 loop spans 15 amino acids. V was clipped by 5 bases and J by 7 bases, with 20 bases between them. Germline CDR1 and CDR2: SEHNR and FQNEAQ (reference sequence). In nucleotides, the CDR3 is TGTGCCAGCAGCCCTGGAAGGGGCGCGTACCTTGAAGCTTTCTTT. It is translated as CASSPGRGAYLEAFF.

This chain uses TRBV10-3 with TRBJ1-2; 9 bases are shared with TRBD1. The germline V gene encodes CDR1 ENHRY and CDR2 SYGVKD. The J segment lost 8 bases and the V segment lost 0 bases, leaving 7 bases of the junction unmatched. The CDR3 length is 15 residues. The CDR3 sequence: CAISESIDTGGGYTF. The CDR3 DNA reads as TGTGCCATCAGTGAGTCGATCGATACAGGGGGCGGCTACACCTTC.

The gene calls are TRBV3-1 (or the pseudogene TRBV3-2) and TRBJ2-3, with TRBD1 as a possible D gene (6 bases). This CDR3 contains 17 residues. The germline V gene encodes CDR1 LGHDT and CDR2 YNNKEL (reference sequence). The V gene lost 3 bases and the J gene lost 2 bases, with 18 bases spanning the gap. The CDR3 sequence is CASSQHRAKSFTDTQYF. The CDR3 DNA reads TGTGCCAGCAGCCAGCACAGGGCCAAAAGCTTCACAGATACGCAGTATTTT.

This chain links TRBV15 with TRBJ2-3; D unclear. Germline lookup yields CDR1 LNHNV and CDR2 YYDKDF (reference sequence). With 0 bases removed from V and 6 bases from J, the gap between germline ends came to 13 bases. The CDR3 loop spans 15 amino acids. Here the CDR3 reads CATSRDSPYLDTQYF. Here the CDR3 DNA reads TGTGCCACCAGCAGAGATTCCCCTTACTTGGATACGCAGTATTTT. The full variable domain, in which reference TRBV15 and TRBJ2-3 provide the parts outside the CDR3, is DAMVIQNPRYQVTQFGKPVTLSCSQTLNHNVMYWYQQKSSQAPKLLFHYYDKDFNNEADTPDNFQSRRPNTSFCFLDIRSPGLGDTAMYLCATSRDSPYLDTQYFGPGTRLTVL.